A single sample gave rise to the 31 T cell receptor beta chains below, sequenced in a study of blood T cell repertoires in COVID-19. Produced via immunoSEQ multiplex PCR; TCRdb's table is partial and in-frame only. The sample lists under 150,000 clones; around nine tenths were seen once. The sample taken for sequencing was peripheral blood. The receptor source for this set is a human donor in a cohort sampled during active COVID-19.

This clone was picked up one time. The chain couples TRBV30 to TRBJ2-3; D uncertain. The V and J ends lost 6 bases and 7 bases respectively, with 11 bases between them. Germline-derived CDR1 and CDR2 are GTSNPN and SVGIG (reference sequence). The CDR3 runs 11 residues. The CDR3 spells CACFHLHTQYF. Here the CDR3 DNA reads TGTGCCTGTTTCCACTTACATACGCAGTATTTT.

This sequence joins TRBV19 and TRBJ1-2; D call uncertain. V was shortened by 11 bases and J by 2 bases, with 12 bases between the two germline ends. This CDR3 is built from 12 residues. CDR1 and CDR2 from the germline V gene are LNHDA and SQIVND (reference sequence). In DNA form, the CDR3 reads TGTGCCTCGGGGTTCACGAACTATGGCTACACCTTC. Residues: CASGFTNYGYTF.

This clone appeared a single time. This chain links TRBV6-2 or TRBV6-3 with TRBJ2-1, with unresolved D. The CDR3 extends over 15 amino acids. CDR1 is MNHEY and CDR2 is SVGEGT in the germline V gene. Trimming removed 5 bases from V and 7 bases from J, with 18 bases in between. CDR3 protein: CASSKPTTWRNEQFF. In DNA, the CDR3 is TGTGCCAGCAGTAAGCCCACAACGTGGAGAAATGAGCAGTTCTTC.

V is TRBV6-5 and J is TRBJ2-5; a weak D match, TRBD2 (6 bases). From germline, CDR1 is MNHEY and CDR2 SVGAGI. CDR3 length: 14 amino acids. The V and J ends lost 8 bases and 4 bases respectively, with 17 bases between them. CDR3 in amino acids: CASHPSSVPETQYF. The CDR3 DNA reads TGTGCCAGCCATCCTTCTAGCGTCCCAGAGACCCAGTACTTC.

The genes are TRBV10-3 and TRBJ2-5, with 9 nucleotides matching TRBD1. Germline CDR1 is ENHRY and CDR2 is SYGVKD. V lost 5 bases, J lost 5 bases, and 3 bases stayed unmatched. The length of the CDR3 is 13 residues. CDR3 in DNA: TGTGCCATCAGTACAGGGGGCCTGGAGACCCAGTACTTC. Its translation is CAISTGGLETQYF.

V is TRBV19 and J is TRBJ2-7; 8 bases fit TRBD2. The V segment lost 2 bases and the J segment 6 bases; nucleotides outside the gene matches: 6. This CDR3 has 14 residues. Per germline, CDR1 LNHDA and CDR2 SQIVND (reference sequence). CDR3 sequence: CASSISAGGGEQYF. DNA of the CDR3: TGTGCCAGTAGTATATCCGCGGGGGGCGGCGAGCAGTACTTC.

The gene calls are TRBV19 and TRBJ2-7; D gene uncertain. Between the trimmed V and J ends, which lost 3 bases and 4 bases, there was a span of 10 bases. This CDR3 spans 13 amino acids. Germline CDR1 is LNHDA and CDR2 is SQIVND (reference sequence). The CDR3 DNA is TGTGCCAGTAGTATTGGTACAGAGTACGAGCAGTACTTC. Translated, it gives CASSIGTEYEQYF.

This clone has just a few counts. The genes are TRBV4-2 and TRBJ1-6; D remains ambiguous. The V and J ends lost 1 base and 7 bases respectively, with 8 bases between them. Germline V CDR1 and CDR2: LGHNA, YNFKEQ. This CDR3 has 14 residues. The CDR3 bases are TGTGCCAGCAGCCAAGTTGCGATAAATTCACCCCTCCACTTT. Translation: CASSQVAINSPLHF.

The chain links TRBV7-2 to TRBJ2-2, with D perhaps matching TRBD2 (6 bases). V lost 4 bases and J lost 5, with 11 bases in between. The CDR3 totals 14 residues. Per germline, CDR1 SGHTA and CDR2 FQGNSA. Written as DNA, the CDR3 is TGTGCCAGCAGCTGGGGACTCAAGACCGGGGAGCTGTTTTTT. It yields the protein CASSWGLKTGELFF. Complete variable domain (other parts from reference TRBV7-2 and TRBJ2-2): GAGVSQSPSNKVTEKGKDVELRCDPISGHTALYWYRQSLGQGLEFLIYFQGNSAPDKSGLPSDRFSAERTGGSVSTLTIQRTQQEDSAVYLCASSWGLKTGELFFGEGSRLTVL.

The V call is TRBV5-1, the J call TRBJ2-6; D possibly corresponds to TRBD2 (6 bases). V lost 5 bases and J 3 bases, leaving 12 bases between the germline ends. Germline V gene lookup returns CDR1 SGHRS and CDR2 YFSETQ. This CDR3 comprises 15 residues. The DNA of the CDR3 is TGCGCCAGCAGGGCGGGGAATGGTGGGGCCAACGTCCTGACTTTC. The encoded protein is CASRAGNGGANVLTF.

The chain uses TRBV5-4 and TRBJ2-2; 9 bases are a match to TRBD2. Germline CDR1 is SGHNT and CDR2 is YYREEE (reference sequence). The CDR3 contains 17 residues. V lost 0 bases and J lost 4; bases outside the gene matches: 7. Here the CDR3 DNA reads TGTGCCAGCAGCTTGGTTGCCCTAGCGGGGACCACCGGGGAGCTGTTTTTT. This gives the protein CASSLVALAGTTGELFF.

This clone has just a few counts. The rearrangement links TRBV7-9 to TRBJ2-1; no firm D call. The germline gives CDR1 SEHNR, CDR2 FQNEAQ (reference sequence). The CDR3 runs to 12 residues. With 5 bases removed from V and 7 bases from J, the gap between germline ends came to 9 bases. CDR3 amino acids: CASSQVWNEQFF. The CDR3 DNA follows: TGTGCCAGCAGCCAGGTCTGGAATGAGCAGTTCTTC.

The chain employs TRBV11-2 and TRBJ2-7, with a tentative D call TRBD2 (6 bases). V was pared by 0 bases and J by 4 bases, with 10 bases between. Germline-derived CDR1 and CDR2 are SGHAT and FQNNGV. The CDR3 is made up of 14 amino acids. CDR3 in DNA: TGTGCCAGCAGCTTAGATTATCGGGGGTACGAGCAGTACTTC. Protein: CASSLDYRGYEQYF.

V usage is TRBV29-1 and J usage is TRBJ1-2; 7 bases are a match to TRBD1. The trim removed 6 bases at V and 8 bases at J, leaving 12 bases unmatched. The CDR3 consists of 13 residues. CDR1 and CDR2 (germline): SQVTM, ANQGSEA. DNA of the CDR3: TGCAGCGTGGCGGATGACAGGGCGGTAGGCTACACCTTC. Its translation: CSVADDRAVGYTF.

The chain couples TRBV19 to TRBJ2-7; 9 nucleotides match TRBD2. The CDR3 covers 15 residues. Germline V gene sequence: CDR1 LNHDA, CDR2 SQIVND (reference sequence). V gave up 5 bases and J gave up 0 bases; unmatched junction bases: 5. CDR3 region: CASSARGGASYEQYF. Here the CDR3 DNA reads TGTGCCAGTAGTGCGCGCGGGGGGGCCTCCTACGAGCAGTACTTC.

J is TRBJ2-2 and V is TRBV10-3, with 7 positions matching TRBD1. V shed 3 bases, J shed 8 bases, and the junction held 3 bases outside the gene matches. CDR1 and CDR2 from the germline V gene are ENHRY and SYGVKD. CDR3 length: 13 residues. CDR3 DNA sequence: TGTGCCATCAGTGATCAGGGGGAAGGGGAGCTGTTTTTT. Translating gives CAISDQGEGELFF.

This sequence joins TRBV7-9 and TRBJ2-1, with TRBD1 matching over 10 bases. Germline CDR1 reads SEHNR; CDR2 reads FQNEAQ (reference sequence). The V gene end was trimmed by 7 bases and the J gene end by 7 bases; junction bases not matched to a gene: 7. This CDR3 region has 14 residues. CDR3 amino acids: CASTGTGAANEQFF. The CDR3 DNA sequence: TGTGCCAGCACCGGGACAGGGGCGGCGAATGAGCAGTTCTTC.

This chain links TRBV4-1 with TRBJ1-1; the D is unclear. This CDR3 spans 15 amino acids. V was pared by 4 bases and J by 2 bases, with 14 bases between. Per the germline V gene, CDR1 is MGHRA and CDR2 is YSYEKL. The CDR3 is CASSRTDAVNTEAFF. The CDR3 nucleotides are TGCGCCAGCAGCCGAACCGACGCGGTTAACACTGAAGCTTTCTTT.

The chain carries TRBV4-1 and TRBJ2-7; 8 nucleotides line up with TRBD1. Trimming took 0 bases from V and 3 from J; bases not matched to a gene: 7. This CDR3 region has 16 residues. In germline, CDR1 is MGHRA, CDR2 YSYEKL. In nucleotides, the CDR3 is TGCGCCAGCAGCCAAGATTCGGGACAGGCTTACTACGAGCAGTACTTC. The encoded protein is CASSQDSGQAYYEQYF.

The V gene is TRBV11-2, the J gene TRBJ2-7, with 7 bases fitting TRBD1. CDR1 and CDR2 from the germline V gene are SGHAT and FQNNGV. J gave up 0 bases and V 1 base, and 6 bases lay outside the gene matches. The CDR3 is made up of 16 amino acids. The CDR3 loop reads CASSLGQGYISYEQYF. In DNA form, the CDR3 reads TGTGCCAGCAGCTTAGGACAGGGTTATATCTCCTACGAGCAGTACTTC. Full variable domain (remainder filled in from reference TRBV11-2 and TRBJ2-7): EAGVAQSPRYKIIEKRQSVAFWCNPISGHATLYWYQQILGQGPKLLIQFQNNGVVDDSQLPKDRFSAERLKGVDSTLKIQPAKLEDSAVYLCASSLGQGYISYEQYFGPGTRLTVT.

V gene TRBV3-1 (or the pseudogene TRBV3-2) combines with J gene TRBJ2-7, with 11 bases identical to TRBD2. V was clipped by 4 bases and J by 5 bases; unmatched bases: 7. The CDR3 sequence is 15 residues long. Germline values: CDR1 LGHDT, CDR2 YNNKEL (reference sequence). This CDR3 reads CASSLKLAGANEQYF. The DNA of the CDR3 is TGTGCCAGCAGCCTTAAACTAGCGGGAGCGAACGAGCAGTACTTC.

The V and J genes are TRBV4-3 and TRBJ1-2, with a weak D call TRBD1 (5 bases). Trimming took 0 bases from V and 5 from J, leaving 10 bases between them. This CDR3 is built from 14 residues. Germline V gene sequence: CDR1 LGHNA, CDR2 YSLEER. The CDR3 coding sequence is TGCGCCAGCAGCCAAGACAGGGCACCTTATGGCTACACCTTC. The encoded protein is CASSQDRAPYGYTF.

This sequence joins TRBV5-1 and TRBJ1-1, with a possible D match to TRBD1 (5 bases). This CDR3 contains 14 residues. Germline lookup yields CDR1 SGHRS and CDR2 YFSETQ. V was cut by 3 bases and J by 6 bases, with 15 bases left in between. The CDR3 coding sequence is TGCGCCAGCAGCTGGGCCGGGGGGGATGCTGAAGCTTTCTTT. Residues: CASSWAGGDAEAFF.

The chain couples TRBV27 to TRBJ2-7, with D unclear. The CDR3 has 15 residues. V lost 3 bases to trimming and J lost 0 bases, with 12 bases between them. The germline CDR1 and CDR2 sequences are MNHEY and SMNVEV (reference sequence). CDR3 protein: CASSFSIRDSYEQYF. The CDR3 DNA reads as TGTGCCAGCAGTTTTTCGATTCGAGACTCCTACGAGCAGTACTTC.

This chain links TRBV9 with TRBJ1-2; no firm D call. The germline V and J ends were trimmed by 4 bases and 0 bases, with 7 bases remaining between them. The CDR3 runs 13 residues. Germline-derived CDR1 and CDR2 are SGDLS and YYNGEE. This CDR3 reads CASSPVANYGYTF. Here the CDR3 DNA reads TGTGCCAGCAGCCCGGTCGCTAACTATGGCTACACCTTC.

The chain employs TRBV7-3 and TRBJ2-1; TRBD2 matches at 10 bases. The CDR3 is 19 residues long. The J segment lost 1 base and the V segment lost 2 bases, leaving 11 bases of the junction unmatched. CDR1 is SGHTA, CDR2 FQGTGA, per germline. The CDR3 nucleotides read TGTGCCAGCAGCTTACCCGTTGAGAGCGGGAGGGGGTCCTACAATGAGCAGTTCTTC. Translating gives CASSLPVESGRGSYNEQFF.

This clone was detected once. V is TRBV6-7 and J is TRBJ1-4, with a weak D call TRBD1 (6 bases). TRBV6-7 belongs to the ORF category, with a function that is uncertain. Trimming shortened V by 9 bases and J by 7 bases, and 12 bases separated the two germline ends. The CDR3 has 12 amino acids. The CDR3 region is CASLGTTEKLFF. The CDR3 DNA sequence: TGTGCCAGTCTCGGGACAACTGAAAAACTGTTTTTT.

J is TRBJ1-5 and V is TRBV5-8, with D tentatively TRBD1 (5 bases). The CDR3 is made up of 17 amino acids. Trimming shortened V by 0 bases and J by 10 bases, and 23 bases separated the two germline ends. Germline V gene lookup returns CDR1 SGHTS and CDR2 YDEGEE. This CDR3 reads CASSLVSPDTNKYPQHF. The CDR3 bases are TGTGCCAGCAGCTTGGTAAGCCCGGACACAAACAAGTATCCCCAGCATTTT.

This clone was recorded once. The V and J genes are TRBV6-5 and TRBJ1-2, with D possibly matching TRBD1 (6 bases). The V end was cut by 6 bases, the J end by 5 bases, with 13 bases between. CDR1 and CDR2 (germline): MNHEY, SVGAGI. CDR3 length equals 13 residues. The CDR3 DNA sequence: TGTGCCAGCAGCCGACTACAGGGTTATGGCTACACCTTC. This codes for CASSRLQGYGYTF.

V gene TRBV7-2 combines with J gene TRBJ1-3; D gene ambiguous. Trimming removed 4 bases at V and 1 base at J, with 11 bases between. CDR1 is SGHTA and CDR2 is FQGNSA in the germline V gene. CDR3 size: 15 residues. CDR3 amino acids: CASSSGPGSGNTIYF. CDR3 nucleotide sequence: TGTGCCAGCAGCTCAGGTCCGGGATCTGGAAACACCATATATTTT.

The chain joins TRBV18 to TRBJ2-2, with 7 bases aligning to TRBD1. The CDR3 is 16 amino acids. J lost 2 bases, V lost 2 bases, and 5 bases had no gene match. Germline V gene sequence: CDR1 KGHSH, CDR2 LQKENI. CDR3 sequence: CASSPGAGGNTGELFF. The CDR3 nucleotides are TGTGCCAGCTCACCAGGCGCAGGGGGAAACACCGGGGAGCTGTTTTTT.